This T cell receptor beta chain was recovered during a study of T cells in Graves' hyperthyroidism and ophthalmopathy. Clinical symptoms, serum thyroxine, TRAb, thyroid ultrasound and orbital computed tomography informed diagnoses. Study-wide results and limits: The blood repertoire included most of the expanded thyroid clonotypes above 0.001. The authors' 13 V-J model separated ophthalmopathy from stable hyperthyroidism. Model-based prediction identified ophthalmopathy a median about 6.8 months prior to its onset.

A note on this clonotype: The antigen is unknown.

The CDR3 consists of 14 residues. Trimming took off 3 bases at V and 3 bases at J, with 11 bases between the two ends. CDR1 and CDR2 from the germline V gene are SNHLY and FYNNEI. Using RNA transcripts as the source, TCR beta CDR3 regions were amplified. Using the HTBI primer set, a first-round RT-PCR was run on the TCR CDR3. TCRdb reanalysed the multiplex PCR reads using MiXCR and keeps one entry per CDR3 protein. This sample has around 600,000 distinct CDR3 sequences; roughly 45% occur once, and the top ten carry approximately 6.8%. This chain links TRBV2 with TRBJ1-1; D is uncertain. Sequenced input: peripheral blood or thyroid tissue (not recorded which). The receptor was isolated from an adult man with Graves' disease, either hyperthyroidism or ophthalmopathy (not recorded which). CDR3 protein: CASSDREYYTEAFF. The DNA for the CDR3 is TGTGCCAGCAGTGATAGGGAGTATTACACTGAAGCTTTCTTT.